The present entry profiles one TCR beta chain with its context. Its antigen remains unknown. This record comes from a study of high-grade serous ovarian cancer treatment subgroups. Study-wide context: On average, roughly 14,000 reads and 7,000 to 8,500 unique TCR beta rearrangements were obtained per sample.

Tumor samples were obtained before definitive surgery or chemotherapy. Assay used: immunoSEQ multiplex PCR; TCRdb lists only in-frame clones, some missing. The profile shows about 30,000 clones, around four fifths of them singletons. V dropped 6 bases and J dropped 4; count of bases not matched to a gene: 3. In germline, CDR1 is SNHLY, CDR2 FYNNEI. The CDR3 length is 13 residues. Points from the study as a whole: The analyses considered CDR3 and ignored CDR1 and CDR2. Same-patient tumor repertoires overlapped at roughly 0.11 to 0.79; different patients barely overlapped.

The genes are TRBV2 and TRBJ1-2; TRBD1 agrees at 9 bases. Sequencing was carried out using tumor tissue. This sequence originates from a human donor with high-grade serous ovarian cancer. The CDR3 here is CASRGQGGYGYTF. For the CDR3, the DNA is TGTGCCAGCAGGGGACAGGGTGGCTATGGCTACACCTTC.